This T cell receptor beta chain was obtained from a study of blood T cell repertoires in COVID-19. The overall study: The study drew acute and convalescent COVID-19 samples from the United States, Italy and Spain. T cells, B-cell-depleted T cells, or PBMCs provided the cDNA or gDNA that served as material.

Measured with immunoSEQ multiplex PCR; TCRdb has only the in-frame clones, and not every one. The sample lists fewer than 300,000 clones, roughly 83% occurring once. Patients from Seattle were sampled longitudinally, starting during active infection. A few counts support this clone. The CDR3 runs 12 residues. V lost 4 bases, J lost 8 bases, and 10 bases lay in between. CDR1 and CDR2 (germline): MDHEN, SYDVKM. Sequenced: peripheral blood. The gene calls are TRBV28 and TRBJ2-3; D call uncertain. The clonotype comes from a human donor with COVID-19, enrolled during active disease. The donor label of this sample is uncertain. The CDR3, as DNA: TGTGCCAGCAGTTCAACGAGTCGTACGCAGTATTTT. This translates into CASSSTSRTQYF.